These 28 T cell receptor beta chains originate from one sample sequenced in a study of blood T cell repertoires in COVID-19. Sequenced by immunoSEQ multiplex PCR; TCRdb stores in-frame clones only, minus some. Of about 280,000 clones listed, 85% are singletons. Material for sequencing was PBMCs or T cells enriched from blood (not recorded which). Every receptor here comes from a woman in her fifties or sixties who had recovered from COVID-19.

This clone was found a few times. CDR3 amino acids: CSVGLANNEQFF. The CDR3, as DNA: TGCAGCGTTGGACTAGCGAACAATGAGCAGTTCTTC. The rearrangement joins TRBV29-1 to TRBJ2-1; 8 positions agree with TRBD2. Germline CDR1 SQVTM, CDR2 ANQGSEA. After removal of 4 bases from V and 5 bases from J, the junction contained 1 base not matched to a gene. CDR3 length: 12 residues.

This chain joins TRBV19 and TRBJ1-2, with TRBD1 identical over 7 bases. CDR1 is LNHDA and CDR2 is SQIVND in the germline V gene (reference sequence). The ends lost 2 bases at V and 5 bases at J; junction bases unmatched: 5. This CDR3 is built from 14 residues. Here the CDR3 DNA reads TGTGCCAGTAGTATAAGACAGGGTTCGTATGGCTACACCTTC. Translated: CASSIRQGSYGYTF. The variable domain in full, completed from reference TRBV19 and TRBJ1-2, reads DGGITQSPKYLFRKEGQNVTLSCEQNLNHDAMYWYRQDPGQGLRLIYYSQIVNDFQKGDIAEGYSVSREKKESFPLTVTSAQKNPTAFYLCASSIRQGSYGYTFGSGTRLTVV.

The J gene is TRBJ1-1, the V gene TRBV5-4; D is unresolved. Germline V gives CDR1 SGHNT, CDR2 YYREEE (reference sequence). The CDR3 loop spans 13 amino acids. V was pared by 0 bases and J by 4 bases, with 7 bases between. The CDR3 sequence: CASSLEEGTEAFF. The DNA of the CDR3 is TGTGCCAGCAGCTTGGAGGAGGGCACTGAAGCTTTCTTT.

V is TRBV7-2 and J is TRBJ1-5, with D possibly TRBD1 on 5 matching bases. V was pared by 0 bases and J by 4 bases, with 7 bases between. The CDR3 sequence is 14 residues long. In germline, CDR1 is SGHTA, CDR2 FQGNSA. DNA for the CDR3: TGTGCCAGCAGCTTAGCACAGGTTAATCAGCCCCAGCATTTT. Its translation is CASSLAQVNQPQHF. Combining the CDR3 with reference TRBV7-2 and TRBJ1-5 gives the whole variable domain GAGVSQSPSNKVTEKGKDVELRCDPISGHTALYWYRQSLGQGLEFLIYFQGNSAPDKSGLPSDRFSAERTGGSVSTLTIQRTQQEDSAVYLCASSLAQVNQPQHFGDGTRLSIL.

The chain couples TRBV4-2 to TRBJ1-1, with 8 positions matching TRBD1. V shed 3 bases, J shed 1 base, and the junction held 4 bases outside the gene matches. Germline V lookup: CDR1 LGHNA, CDR2 YNFKEQ. The CDR3 length is 15 residues. DNA for the CDR3: TGTGCCAGCAGCCACCCGGACAGGGCGAACACTGAAGCTTTCTTT. Translation: CASSHPDRANTEAFF.

The chain is built from TRBV28 and TRBJ2-3, with D maybe TRBD1 (5 bases). CDR1 and CDR2 (germline): MDHEN, SYDVKM. Trimming took off 5 bases at V and 6 bases at J, with 12 bases between the two ends. This CDR3 spans 13 amino acids. CDR3 residues: CASSLQGLDTQYF. The CDR3 nucleotides are TGTGCCAGCAGTCTCCAGGGTTTGGATACGCAGTATTTT.

The rearrangement links TRBV28 to TRBJ1-6, with 7 bases matching TRBD1. Germline CDR1 and CDR2: MDHEN and SYDVKM. V gave up 3 bases and J gave up 4 bases; unmatched junction bases: 0. This CDR3 spans 14 amino acids. The CDR3 reads CASSLTGYNSPLHF. In DNA, the CDR3 is TGTGCCAGCAGTTTGACAGGGTATAATTCACCCCTCCACTTT.

V and J are TRBV13 and TRBJ1-1, with 12 bases fitting TRBD1. The germline V gene encodes CDR1 PRHDT and CDR2 FYEKMQ (reference sequence). J gave up 11 bases and V 5 bases, and 12 bases lay outside the gene matches. The CDR3 loop spans 15 amino acids. CDR3 in DNA: TGTGCCAGCAGCGCCTCCGGGACAGGGGGCAATGAGGCTTTCTTT. Protein product: CASSASGTGGNEAFF.

The chain uses TRBV7-9 and TRBJ1-2, with D maybe TRBD1 (6 bases). The germline CDR1 and CDR2 sequences are SEHNR and FQNEAQ (reference sequence). The CDR3 has 14 amino acids. V gave up 5 bases and J gave up 5 bases, with 15 bases separating them. Here the CDR3 DNA reads TGTGCCAGCAGCCCAACCGGGACATATTATGGCTACACCTTC. It yields the protein CASSPTGTYYGYTF.

The chain employs TRBV7-3 and TRBJ2-3; 13 nucleotides line up with TRBD2. CDR1 and CDR2 from the germline V gene are SGHTA and FQGTGA. Trimming at V came to 4 bases and at J to 3 bases, leaving 7 bases not matched to a gene. CDR3 size: 17 residues. In nucleotides, the CDR3 is TGTGCCAGCAGCTCACCGGGACTAGCGGGGCCAACAGATACGCAGTATTTT. Translated: CASSSPGLAGPTDTQYF.

V is TRBV7-2 and J is TRBJ1-1, with 7 bases that match TRBD1. The V and J ends lost 5 bases and 6 bases, in that order; junction bases with no gene match: 6. There are 13 residues in the CDR3. The V gene's germline CDR1 is SGHTA and CDR2 FQGNSA. The CDR3 loop reads CASSKDREAEAFF. CDR3 DNA: TGTGCCAGCAGCAAAGACAGGGAAGCTGAAGCTTTCTTT.

The V gene is TRBV19, the J gene TRBJ1-4, with D possibly being TRBD1 (5 bases). This CDR3 comprises 13 residues. Trimming took 7 bases from V and 8 from J, leaving 14 bases between them. The V gene's germline CDR1 is LNHDA and CDR2 SQIVND (reference sequence). CDR3 in amino acids: CASTRASREKLFF. The CDR3 nucleotides are TGTGCCAGTACCAGGGCCAGTAGGGAAAAACTGTTTTTT.

The chain links TRBV7-2 to TRBJ1-2; 9 bases are shared with TRBD1. The V gene's germline CDR1 is SGHTA and CDR2 FQGNSA. The ends lost 6 bases at V and 6 bases at J; junction bases unmatched: 8. The CDR3 is 14 residues long. The CDR3 DNA sequence: TGTGCCAGCAGGTCTACAGGGGGCAGTAATGGCTACACCTTC. This encodes CASRSTGGSNGYTF. The whole variable domain, remainder taken from reference TRBV7-2 and TRBJ1-2, is GAGVSQSPSNKVTEKGKDVELRCDPISGHTALYWYRQSLGQGLEFLIYFQGNSAPDKSGLPSDRFSAERTGGSVSTLTIQRTQQEDSAVYLCASRSTGGSNGYTFGSGTRLTVV.

The J gene is TRBJ2-7, the V gene TRBV27, with 8 bases identical to TRBD2. With V trimmed by 2 bases and J by 6 bases, 6 bases remained unmatched. Germline V gene sequence: CDR1 MNHEY, CDR2 SMNVEV (reference sequence). The CDR3 length is 14 residues. CDR3 in DNA: TGTGCCAGCAGTTTAGCTAGCGGGCCCCTCGAGCAGTACTTC. This encodes CASSLASGPLEQYF.

This clone was seen a few times. The J gene is TRBJ1-4, the V gene TRBV19; D uncertain. Trimming took 3 bases from V and 8 from J, leaving 13 bases between them. Germline CDR1 and CDR2: LNHDA and SQIVND (reference sequence). CDR3 size: 14 residues. Here the CDR3 reads CASSIRGDGEKLFF. The DNA for the CDR3 is TGTGCCAGTAGTATTCGCGGCGACGGCGAAAAACTGTTTTTT.

This chain links TRBV3-1 (or the pseudogene TRBV3-2) with TRBJ1-6; D is perhaps TRBD1 (5 bases). V was pared by 2 bases and J by 9 bases, with 14 bases between. CDR1 is LGHDT, CDR2 YNNKEL, per germline (reference sequence). The CDR3 totals 15 residues. The CDR3 DNA reads as TGTGCCAGCAGCCAACAACAGGTCTTGGGTTCACCCCTCCACTTT. As protein: CASSQQQVLGSPLHF.

The rearrangement uses TRBV24-1 and TRBJ1-5; D perhaps matches TRBD1 (6 bases). This CDR3 is 16 amino acids long. The V end lost 4 bases, the J end lost 1 base, and 13 bases lay between the germline ends. The germline V gene has CDR1 KGHDR and CDR2 SFDVKD. CDR3 coding DNA: TGTGCCACCAGTGAGTGGGGGGGCATGAGCAATCAGCCCCAGCATTTT. Residues: CATSEWGGMSNQPQHF.

The chain combines TRBV5-1 with TRBJ1-1; D call uncertain. Germline CDR1 and CDR2: SGHRS and YFSETQ. V lost 4 bases, J lost 4 bases, and 17 bases lay in between. This CDR3 region has 15 residues. CDR3 sequence (DNA): TGCGCCAGCAGCAGCTACGGGAGAGCCACCACTGAAGCTTTCTTT. Its translation is CASSSYGRATTEAFF. Combining the CDR3 with reference TRBV5-1 and TRBJ1-1 gives the whole variable domain KAGVTQTPRYLIKTRGQQVTLSCSPISGHRSVSWYQQTPGQGLQFLFEYFSETQRNKGNFPGRFSGRQFSNSRSEMNVSTLELGDSALYLCASSSYGRATTEAFFGQGTRLTVV.

The chain employs TRBV7-8 and TRBJ2-5; a weak D match, TRBD2 (5 bases). With 2 bases removed from V and 4 bases from J, the gap between germline ends came to 11 bases. The CDR3 length is 14 residues. CDR1 is SGHVS and CDR2 is FQNEAQ in the germline V gene. The DNA for the CDR3 is TGTGCCAGCAGCTTAAGTGGGAGTCCAGAGACCCAGTACTTC. Its protein product is CASSLSGSPETQYF. Looking up the rest from reference TRBV7-8 and TRBJ2-5 gives the full variable domain: GAGVSQSPRYKVAKRGQDVALRCDPISGHVSLFWYQQALGQGPEFLTYFQNEAQLDKSGLPSDRFFAERPEGSVSTLKIQRTQQEDSAVYLCASSLSGSPETQYFGPGTRLLVL.

V gene TRBV5-1 combines with J gene TRBJ2-3; the D gene is possibly TRBD1 (6 bases). CDR1 is SGHRS and CDR2 is YFSETQ in the germline V gene. This CDR3 is built from 12 residues. The V end was cut by 4 bases, the J end by 5 bases, with 8 bases between. The CDR3 bases are TGCGCCAGCAGCCAACAGGGAGATACGCAGTATTTT. Translating it yields CASSQQGDTQYF.

The chain joins TRBV10-1 to TRBJ2-7; 10 nucleotides match TRBD1. The CDR3 covers 14 residues. The germline CDR1 and CDR2 sequences are WNHNN and SYGVQD (reference sequence). J gave up 7 bases and V 5 bases, and 8 bases lay outside the gene matches. The CDR3 nucleotides are TGCGCCAGCAGTCAAGGGACAGGGGATAGAGAGCAGTACTTC. Translating it yields CASSQGTGDREQYF.

This chain joins TRBV5-6 and TRBJ1-2; a possible D gene is TRBD1 (5 bases). Germline V lookup: CDR1 SGHDT, CDR2 YYEEEE. The CDR3 length is 12 residues. Trimming shortened V by 6 bases and J by 3 bases, and 9 bases separated the two germline ends. CDR3 sequence (DNA): TGTGCCAGCACCATGACAGACTATGGCTACACCTTC. Encoded protein: CASTMTDYGYTF.

This chain uses TRBV30 with TRBJ1-5, with D possibly matching TRBD1 (5 bases). CDR3 length equals 14 residues. The germline V gene has CDR1 GTSNPN and CDR2 SVGIG (reference sequence). V was cut by 0 bases and J by 2 bases, with 8 bases left in between. CDR3 protein: CAWSVPRGNQPQHF. CDR3 DNA sequence: TGTGCCTGGAGTGTGCCCAGGGGCAATCAGCCCCAGCATTTT.

This sequence joins TRBV3-1 (or the pseudogene TRBV3-2) and TRBJ1-2; no reliable D call. Trimming took 4 bases from V and 2 from J, leaving 14 bases between them. Germline V gene data show CDR1 as LGHDT and CDR2 as YNNKEL (reference sequence). The CDR3 runs 15 residues. For the CDR3, the DNA is TGTGCCAGCAGCCGAGCCGGGTCCACAAACTATGGCTACACCTTC. As protein: CASSRAGSTNYGYTF.

The V gene is TRBV6-5, the J gene TRBJ1-1, with 10 bases that match TRBD1. The CDR3 consists of 15 residues. V lost 5 bases to trimming and J lost 3 bases; unmatched junction nucleotides: 6. Germline values: CDR1 MNHEY, CDR2 SVGAGI. The CDR3 sequence is CASSPTGGSDTEAFF. The CDR3 bases are TGTGCCAGCAGTCCGACAGGGGGCTCCGACACTGAAGCTTTCTTT.

The rearrangement uses TRBV19 and TRBJ2-1, with 7 nucleotides matching TRBD2. V trimming: 10 bases; J trimming: 7 bases; junction bases outside the gene matches: 10. Germline V gene sequence: CDR1 LNHDA, CDR2 SQIVND (reference sequence). CDR3 length: 13 residues. CDR3 DNA sequence: TGTGCCACTAAGGTACGGGGGGTGAATGAGCAGTTCTTC. As protein: CATKVRGVNEQFF. Full variable domain (outside the CDR3, taken from reference TRBV19 and TRBJ2-1): DGGITQSPKYLFRKEGQNVTLSCEQNLNHDAMYWYRQDPGQGLRLIYYSQIVNDFQKGDIAEGYSVSREKKESFPLTVTSAQKNPTAFYLCATKVRGVNEQFFGPGTRLTVL.

This chain connects TRBV18 to TRBJ1-3; 9 bases are a match to TRBD1. Trimming cost V 3 bases and J 8 bases; bases outside gene matches: 8. Looked up from germline, CDR1 is KGHSH and CDR2 is LQKENI. This CDR3 region has 15 residues. In DNA form, the CDR3 reads TGTGCCAGCTCACCCTCTAGGACAGGGGCCGACACCATATATTTT. Amino acid sequence: CASSPSRTGADTIYF.

The rearrangement uses TRBV6-2 or TRBV6-3 and TRBJ2-7; tentatively, D is TRBD1 (6 bases). CDR1 is MNHEY and CDR2 is SVGEGT in the germline V gene. CDR3 size: 14 residues. The V end was cut by 6 bases, the J end by 1 base, with 13 bases between. The CDR3 region has the DNA TGTGCCAGCAGCTTCAGGGGTGGTTCCTACGAGCAGTACTTC. It specifies CASSFRGGSYEQYF.